This T cell receptor beta chain stems from a study of immune evolution from preneoplasia to lung adenocarcinoma. Study-level points and caveats: From normal lung to invasive adenocarcinoma, top clone frequencies appeared to decrease. Later-stage lesions seemingly showed higher T cell density and diversity than normal lung.

As to this clone: As yet, its antigen is unknown.

There are 15 residues in the CDR3. The germline V and J ends were trimmed by 3 bases and 7 bases, with 19 bases remaining between them. CDR1 and CDR2 from the germline V gene are LNHDA and SQIVND (reference sequence). H&E slides confirmed each diagnosis, reviewed by two pathologists independently. Some clones are missing from TCRdb's copy, which holds only in-frame ones; the method was immunoSEQ multiplex PCR. The sample holds roughly 28,000 clones; about two thirds are singletons and the top ten take about 6%. The specimen sequenced was FFPE invasive lung adenocarcinoma tissue. The J gene is TRBJ2-7, the V gene TRBV19, with D possibly being TRBD2 (6 bases). The sequence derives from a person aged 55 to 75 with invasive lung adenocarcinoma. Some clones in this sample may be carry-over from other donors' samples. The CDR3 nucleotides are TGTGCCAGTAGTATTAATGGACGACGACGGGGGGAGCAGTACTTC. Its translation: CASSINGRRRGEQYF.